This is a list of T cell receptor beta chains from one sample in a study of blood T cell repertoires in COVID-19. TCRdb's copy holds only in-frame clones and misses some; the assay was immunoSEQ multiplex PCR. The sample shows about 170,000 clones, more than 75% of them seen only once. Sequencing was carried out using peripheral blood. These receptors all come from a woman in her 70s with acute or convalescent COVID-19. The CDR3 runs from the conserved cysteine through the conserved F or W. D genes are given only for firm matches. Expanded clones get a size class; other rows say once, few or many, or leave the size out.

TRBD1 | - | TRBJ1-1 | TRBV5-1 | CASSSGTGGTEAFF | TGCGCCAGCAGCTCCGGGACAGGGGGCACTGAAGCTTTCTTT
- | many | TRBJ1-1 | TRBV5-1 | CASRLRGGTEAFF | TGCGCCAGCAGGCTCAGGGGCGGGACTGAAGCTTTCTTT
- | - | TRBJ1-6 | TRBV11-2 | CASSSNSPLHF | TGTGCCAGCAGCTCGAATTCACCCCTCCACTTT
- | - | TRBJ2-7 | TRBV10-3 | CAISATGLNYEQYF | TGTGCCATCAGTGCGACAGGATTGAACTACGAGCAGTACTTC
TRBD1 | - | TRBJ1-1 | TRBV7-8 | CASSLTGGLMDTEAFF | TGTGCCAGCAGCTTGACAGGGGGCTTGATGGACACTGAAGCTTTCTTT
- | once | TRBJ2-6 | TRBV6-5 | CASSYLGSSGANVLTF | TGTGCCAGCAGTTACCTCGGGAGCTCTGGGGCCAACGTCCTGACTTTC
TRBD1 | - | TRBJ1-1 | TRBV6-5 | CASRAAGGTEAFF | TGTGCCAGCAGGGCCGCAGGGGGAACTGAAGCTTTCTTT
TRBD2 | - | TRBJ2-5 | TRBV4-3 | CASSQQPSGGEETQYF | TGCGCCAGCAGCCAACAGCCTAGCGGGGGTGAAGAGACCCAGTACTTC
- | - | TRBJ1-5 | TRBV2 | CASSEDGSNQPQHF | TGTGCCAGCAGTGAAGACGGTAGCAATCAGCCCCAGCATTTT
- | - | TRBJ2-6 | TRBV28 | CASSLPAGANVLTF | TGTGCCAGCAGTTTACCGGCTGGGGCCAACGTCCTGACTTTC
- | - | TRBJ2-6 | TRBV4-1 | CASSQGGTGSSGANVLTF | TGCGCCAGCAGCCAAGGAGGCACGGGAAGCTCTGGGGCCAACGTCCTGACTTTC
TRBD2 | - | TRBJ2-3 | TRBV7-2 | CASSLEAGGIDTQYF | TGTGCCAGCAGCTTAGAAGCGGGAGGGATAGATACGCAGTATTTT
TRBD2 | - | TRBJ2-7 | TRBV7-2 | CASSLYARTSVEQYF | TGTGCCAGCAGCTTATATGCAAGGACTAGCGTCGAGCAGTACTTC
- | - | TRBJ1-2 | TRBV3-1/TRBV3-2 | CASLTWGENYGYTF | TGTGCCAGCCTAACCTGGGGGGAAAACTATGGCTACACCTTC
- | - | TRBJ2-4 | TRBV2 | CAGNTEGNIQYF | TGTGCCGGAAATACGGAGGGAAACATTCAGTACTTC
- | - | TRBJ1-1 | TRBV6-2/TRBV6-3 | CASSYSRGLNTEAFF | TGTGCCAGCAGTTACTCGAGAGGCCTGAACACTGAAGCTTTCTTT
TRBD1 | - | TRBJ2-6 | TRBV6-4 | CASSSQGSGANVLTF | TGTGCCAGCAGCTCACAGGGGTCTGGGGCCAACGTCCTGACTTTC
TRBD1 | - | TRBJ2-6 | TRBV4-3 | CASSQRRQGHSGANVLTF | TGCGCCAGCAGCCAACGTAGACAGGGCCACTCTGGGGCCAACGTCCTGACTTTC
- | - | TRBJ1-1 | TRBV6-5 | CASSYSGGQGTEAFF | TGTGCCAGCAGTTACTCGGGGGGGCAGGGCACTGAAGCTTTCTTT
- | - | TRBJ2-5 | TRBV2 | CASSEELVEETQYF | TGTGCCAGCAGTGAAGAACTTGTAGAAGAGACCCAGTACTTC
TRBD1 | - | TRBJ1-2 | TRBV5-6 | CASSTDREDYGYTF | TGTGCCAGCAGCACGGACAGGGAAGACTATGGCTACACCTTC
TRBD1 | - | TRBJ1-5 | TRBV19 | CASRTTGGNQPQHF | TGTGCCAGTAGGACTACAGGGGGTAATCAGCCCCAGCATTTT
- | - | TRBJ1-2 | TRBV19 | CASSITVMDYGYTF | TGTGCCAGTAGTATTACGGTTATGGACTATGGCTACACCTTC
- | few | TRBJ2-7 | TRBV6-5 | CASRPTGTYEQYF | TGTGCCAGCAGGCCCACAGGGACCTACGAGCAGTACTTC
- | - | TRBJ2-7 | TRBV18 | CASSPLTWSYEQYF | TGTGCCAGCTCACCACTTACCTGGAGCTACGAGCAGTACTTC
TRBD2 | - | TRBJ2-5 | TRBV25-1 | CASSKWREKQETQYF | TGTGCCAGCAGTAAATGGCGGGAGAAACAAGAGACCCAGTACTTC
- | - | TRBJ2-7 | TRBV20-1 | CSATDGRVYEQYF | TGCAGTGCTACTGACGGCCGGGTCTACGAGCAGTACTTC
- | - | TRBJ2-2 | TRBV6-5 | CASSYGRNTGELFF | TGTGCCAGCAGTTACGGCAGGAACACCGGGGAGCTGTTTTTT
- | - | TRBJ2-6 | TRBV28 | CASSLPAGANVLTF | TGTGCCAGCAGTCTACCTGCTGGGGCCAACGTCCTGACTTTC